A single sample gave rise to the 26 T cell receptor beta chains below, sequenced in a study of CD8 T cells in ankylosing spondylitis listed by TCRdb under 2017. The receptor library was made with 5' RACE. TCRdb lists the instrument as Illumina HiSeq 2500. TCRdb reprocessed the public reads (quality trimming at Q25 with fastp, clone calling with MiXCR) and kept in-frame beta chains. Records with the same CDR3 protein are collapsed into one entry carrying the most frequent genes and DNA. This sample holds 130,000 or so distinct CDR3 sequences; more than 6.5% were observed only once. Of the sample, more than 10% is held by the ten largest clones. The sample consisted of blood, either unsorted or a sorted T cell fraction (not recorded which). The receptors here all came from a male donor with ankylosing spondylitis or in good health (not recorded which).

The V gene is TRBV5-1, the J gene TRBJ2-3; 8 bases match TRBD2. The CDR3 sequence is 16 residues long. Per germline, CDR1 SGHRS and CDR2 YFSETQ. V shed 4 bases, J shed 2 bases, and the junction held 9 bases outside the gene matches. This CDR3 is CASSRVAGTYTDTQYF. In nucleotides, the CDR3 is TGCGCCAGCAGCAGGGTAGCGGGAACATACACAGATACGCAGTATTTT.

The chain joins TRBV7-9 to TRBJ1-5; TRBD1 agrees at 10 bases. The germline V gene has CDR1 SEHNR and CDR2 FQNEAQ (reference sequence). This CDR3 has 15 amino acids. The V gene end was trimmed by 5 bases and the J gene end by 7 bases; junction bases not matched to a gene: 8. CDR3: CASSDDRGRGQPQHF. CDR3 bases: TGTGCCAGCAGCGATGACAGGGGGCGCGGGCAGCCCCAGCATTTT.

This clonotype was picked up many times. This chain uses TRBV5-1 with TRBJ2-5, with TRBD2 identical over 8 bases. J lost 4 bases, V lost 3 bases, and 14 bases had no gene match. There are 17 residues in the CDR3. Germline V lookup: CDR1 SGHRS, CDR2 YFSETQ. The CDR3 DNA sequence: TGCGCCAGCAGCTCTGACCCACCGGGGGGGGTTACAGAGACCCAGTACTTC. Translation gives CASSSDPPGGVTETQYF.

This clonotype has ten or more counts. The CDR3 DNA follows: TGTGCCAGCAGCGTTTCTAGCGGCAACAATGAGCAGTTCTTC. Its protein is CASSVSSGNNEQFF. This chain links TRBV9 with TRBJ2-1, with TRBD2 matching 7 bases. Germline loops: CDR1 SGDLS, CDR2 YYNGEE. J lost 5 bases, V lost 2 bases, and 4 bases had no gene match. This CDR3 region has 14 residues. Based on the CDR3 plus reference TRBV9 and TRBJ2-1, the full variable domain is DSGVTQTPKHLITATGQRVTLRCSPRSGDLSVYWYQQSLDQGLQFLIQYYNGEERAKGNILERFSAQQFPDLHSELNLSSLELGDSALYFCASSVSSGNNEQFFGPGTRLTVL.

This clonotype was seen ten or more times. The CDR3 DNA follows: TGCAGTGCTAGAGTCGGACAGGGAGCCCAGCCCCAGCATTTT. It translates to CSARVGQGAQPQHF. The chain joins TRBV20-1 to TRBJ1-5; TRBD1 aligns across 8 bases. Germline-derived CDR1 and CDR2 are DFQATT and SNEGSKA (reference sequence). This CDR3 is 14 amino acids long. V dropped 1 base and J dropped 7; count of bases not matched to a gene: 6.

There are many counts of this clonotype. This rearrangement joins TRBV12-3 or TRBV12-4 to TRBJ2-5, with TRBD2 identical over 7 bases. CDR3 size: 13 residues. J lost 4 bases, V lost 5 bases, and 4 bases had no gene match. CDR3 sequence: CASSPAGVETQYF. Here the CDR3 DNA reads TGTGCCAGCAGTCCGGCGGGGGTAGAGACCCAGTACTTC.

This clonotype has only a few counts. The chain combines TRBV30 with TRBJ2-1, with D possibly matching TRBD2 (5 bases). This CDR3 comprises 15 residues. The germline V gene encodes CDR1 GTSNPN and CDR2 SVGIG (reference sequence). V lost 2 bases to trimming and J lost 5 bases, with 16 bases between them. CDR3 coding DNA: TGTGCCTGGAGTCCCTCCCCCGGGGTTCACAATGAGCAGTTCTTC. As protein: CAWSPSPGVHNEQFF. The full variable domain, with the rest looked up from reference TRBV30 and TRBJ2-1, is SQTIHQWPATLVQPVGSPLSLECTVEGTSNPNLYWYRQAAGRGLQLLFYSVGIGQISSEVPQNLSASRPQDRQFILSSKKLLLSDSGFYLCAWSPSPGVHNEQFFGPGTRLTVL.

This clonotype was observed many times. The chain recombines TRBV7-6 with TRBJ2-2, with 7 bases aligning to TRBD1. Trimming at V came to 2 bases and at J to 4 bases, leaving 7 bases not matched to a gene. There are 16 residues in the CDR3. In germline, CDR1 is SGHVS, CDR2 FNYEAQ. CDR3 in DNA: TGTGCCAGCAGCTTACTACAGGGGACGACCACCGGGGAGCTGTTTTTT. Protein product: CASSLLQGTTTGELFF. Full variable domain (remainder filled in from reference TRBV7-6 and TRBJ2-2): GAGVSQSPRYKVTKRGQDVALRCDPISGHVSLYWYRQALGQGPEFLTYFNYEAQQDKSGLPNDRFSAERPEGSISTLTIQRTEQRDSAMYRCASSLLQGTTTGELFFGEGSRLTVL.

The sample holds many counts of this clonotype. The rearrangement uses TRBV29-1 and TRBJ1-2; D is unresolved. The V end was cut by 2 bases, the J end by 6 bases, with 13 bases between. Germline V gene lookup returns CDR1 SQVTM and CDR2 ANQGSEA. The CDR3 contains 13 residues. CDR3 sequence reads: CSVERVSGDGYTF. The CDR3 DNA is TGCAGCGTTGAAAGGGTCTCCGGGGATGGCTACACCTTC.

This clonotype has at least ten counts. The genes are TRBV5-1 and TRBJ2-1, with TRBD2 identical over 10 bases. After removal of 5 bases from V and 7 bases from J, the junction contained 12 bases not matched to a gene. Germline CDR1 and CDR2: SGHRS and YFSETQ. This CDR3 is built from 16 residues. CDR3 amino acids: CASRNRVAGGPNEQFF. The CDR3 bases are TGCGCCAGCAGGAACCGAGTAGCGGGGGGCCCTAATGAGCAGTTCTTC.

The table lists this clonotype with many counts. V and J are TRBV5-1 and TRBJ1-1; D unclear. Germline values: CDR1 SGHRS, CDR2 YFSETQ. V gave up 4 bases and J gave up 5 bases, with 18 bases separating them. CDR3 length equals 15 residues. As DNA, the CDR3 is TGCGCCAGCAGCCCGAACAGTCAACCGCCAACTGAAGCTTTCTTT. This gives the protein CASSPNSQPPTEAFF.

Turning to this clonotype: With a much larger clone just one base away, this may be a read error. This chain joins TRBV7-3 and TRBJ2-3, with D perhaps TRBD2 (6 bases). CDR1 SGHTA and CDR2 FQGTGA come from the germline V gene. Trimming took 3 bases from V and 0 from J, leaving 10 bases between them. The CDR3 is 15 residues long. CDR3 DNA: TGTGCCAGCAGCTTTCGGGGGTCTAGCACAGATACGCAGTATTTT. Its translation is CASSFRGSSTDTQYF.

This clonotype came up many times. The J gene is TRBJ1-1, the V gene TRBV7-9; D call uncertain. This CDR3 spans 13 amino acids. V was pared by 0 bases and J by 6 bases, with 8 bases between. CDR1 and CDR2 from the germline V gene are SEHNR and FQNEAQ (reference sequence). The DNA of the CDR3 is TGTGCCAGCAGCTTAGCTCTTGACTCTGAAGCTTTCTTT. It translates to CASSLALDSEAFF.

This clonotype was detected many times. The V gene is TRBV2, the J gene TRBJ1-5; D uncertain. CDR3 length: 11 residues. V dropped 2 bases and J dropped 4 bases, with 0 bases sitting between them. CDR1 SNHLY and CDR2 FYNNEI come from the germline V gene. In DNA form, the CDR3 reads TGTGCCAGCAGTGAAAATCAGCCCCAGCATTTT. Its translation: CASSENQPQHF.

The table lists this clonotype with many counts. This rearrangement joins TRBV20-1 to TRBJ2-4, with D perhaps TRBD1 or TRBD2 (5 bases each). The CDR3 runs to 13 residues. V lost 5 bases and J 9 bases, leaving 17 bases between the germline ends. Germline-derived CDR1 and CDR2 are DFQATT and SNEGSKA (reference sequence). The CDR3 bases are TGCAGTGCTCGTCAGGGTGCCGGGGTCATTCAGTACTTC. Translated: CSARQGAGVIQYF.

This clonotype was detected ten times or more. V is TRBV25-1 and J is TRBJ2-7; 10 positions match TRBD1. This CDR3 spans 22 amino acids. J lost 4 bases, V lost 1 base, and 25 bases had no gene match. Germline-derived CDR1 and CDR2 are MGHDK and SYGVNS. CDR3 protein: CASSESRDRGFNSNSGKYEQYF. The CDR3 DNA is TGTGCCAGCAGTGAATCCCGGGACAGGGGTTTTAATTCCAATTCTGGAAAATACGAGCAGTACTTC.

The table lists this clonotype with many counts. The chain joins TRBV29-1 to TRBJ2-5; D tentatively fits TRBD1 or TRBD2 (7 bases each). CDR1 is SQVTM, CDR2 ANQGSEA, per germline. V gave up 1 base and J gave up 2 bases, with 14 bases separating them. This CDR3 is built from 15 residues. CDR3 bases: TGCAGCGTTGAAGGACAGGGACTATTTCAAGAGACCCAGTACTTC. Residues: CSVEGQGLFQETQYF. The full variable domain, with the rest looked up from reference TRBV29-1 and TRBJ2-5, is SAVISQKPSRDICQRGTSLTIQCQVDSQVTMMFWYRQQPGQSLTLIATANQGSEATYESGFVIDKFPISRPNLTFSTLTVSNMSPEDSSIYLCSVEGQGLFQETQYFGPGTRLLVL.

The CDR3 here is CSASSREAGELFF. For the CDR3, the DNA is TGCAGTGCTAGTTCTCGAGAGGCCGGGGAGCTGTTTTTT. The V gene is TRBV20-1, the J gene TRBJ2-2; D gene uncertain. CDR1 DFQATT and CDR2 SNEGSKA come from the germline V gene (reference sequence). Trimming took 3 bases from V and 6 from J, leaving 11 bases between them. This CDR3 has 13 residues.

In its sample, this clonotype was seen many times. The CDR3 DNA reads as TGTGCCAGCAGCTTAGGGACAGTCCCAGATACGCAGTATTTT. Translating it yields CASSLGTVPDTQYF. This chain connects TRBV7-2 to TRBJ2-3, with a weak D call TRBD1 (6 bases). Trimming took off 1 base at V and 4 bases at J, with 9 bases between the two ends. The CDR3 has 14 residues. Germline V CDR1 and CDR2: SGHTA, FQGNSA.

This clonotype was detected many times. This chain uses TRBV4-1 with TRBJ1-2; TRBD1 is a possible D gene (6 bases). The V gene's germline CDR1 is MGHRA and CDR2 YSYEKL. The V end lost 4 bases, the J end lost 6 bases, and 18 bases lay between the germline ends. This CDR3 has 15 amino acids. The CDR3 is CASSLEQGSVHGYTF. DNA of the CDR3: TGCGCCAGCAGCCTCGAACAGGGATCGGTCCATGGCTACACCTTC.

This clonotype was recorded at least ten times. The V gene is TRBV20-1, the J gene TRBJ1-1, with D tentatively TRBD1 (5 bases). V lost 7 bases and J 2 bases, leaving 17 bases between the germline ends. This CDR3 has 14 residues. CDR1 is DFQATT, CDR2 SNEGSKA, per germline (reference sequence). CDR3 sequence: CSVSRGVQNTEAFF. DNA of the CDR3: TGCAGTGTTTCGCGGGGGGTTCAAAACACTGAAGCTTTCTTT.

This clonotype came up a few times. This chain connects TRBV5-1 to TRBJ1-1, with 9 bases fitting TRBD1. The CDR3 sequence is 15 residues long. V shed 4 bases and J 5 bases; nucleotides not matched to a gene: 9. CDR1 and CDR2 from the germline V gene are SGHRS and YFSETQ. Here the CDR3 reads CASSPPRQGGTEAFF. The CDR3 DNA reads TGCGCCAGCAGCCCCCCCAGACAGGGGGGGACTGAAGCTTTCTTT.

This chain joins TRBV5-1 and TRBJ2-1; no firm D call. Germline V gene lookup returns CDR1 SGHRS and CDR2 YFSETQ. The germline V and J ends were trimmed by 5 bases and 8 bases, with 17 bases remaining between them. The CDR3 consists of 14 residues. The CDR3 region is CASRMADAFDEQFF. CDR3 nucleotides: TGCGCCAGCAGAATGGCAGATGCCTTTGATGAGCAGTTCTTC.

This clonotype was counted many times. J is TRBJ2-1 and V is TRBV20-1; unclear D gene. The CDR3 runs 13 residues. With 6 bases removed from V and 5 bases from J, the gap between germline ends came to 14 bases. CDR1 is DFQATT, CDR2 SNEGSKA, per germline (reference sequence). The CDR3 DNA reads TGCAGTGCCAGGATGGGATTTGACAATGAGCAGTTCTTC. Protein product: CSARMGFDNEQFF.

This clonotype occurred many times. The CDR3, as DNA: TGTGCCAGCAGTTCCCAGGATGGGACCTACGAGCAGTACTTC. Translation gives CASSSQDGTYEQYF. The V and J genes are TRBV12-3 or TRBV12-4 and TRBJ2-7; D uncertain. The CDR3 consists of 14 residues. The V and J ends lost 4 bases and 2 bases respectively, with 12 bases between them.

This clonotype showed up many times. The chain recombines TRBV6-1 with TRBJ1-1; 9 nucleotides match TRBD1. CDR1 MNHNS and CDR2 SASEGT come from the germline V gene. The CDR3 covers 16 residues. V lost 6 bases and J lost 4; bases outside the gene matches: 12. The CDR3 DNA follows: TGTGCCAGCAGCAGGACAGGGGCCGTACCATTCACTGAAGCTTTCTTT. Encoded protein: CASSRTGAVPFTEAFF.